One sample yielded the 18 T cell receptor beta chains listed below, sequenced in a study of identical twins. Using its own MiXCR run on the 5' RACE reads, TCRdb lists one record per CDR3 protein. The sample yields more than 1.5 million distinct CDR3 sequences, about 31% seen once. The material sequenced was cord blood. These receptors were taken from a newborn girl in good health.

This clonotype turned up a few times. The chain recombines TRBV14 with TRBJ2-1; 7 bases agree with TRBD1. CDR1 and CDR2 (germline): SGHDN, FVKESK. J lost 5 bases, V lost 3 bases, and 7 bases had no gene match. The length of the CDR3 is 15 residues. The DNA for the CDR3 is TGTGCCAGCAGCCACTTAGACAGGGTTCACAATGAGCAGTTCTTC. Translation gives CASSHLDRVHNEQFF. Drawing the rest from reference TRBV14 and TRBJ2-1, the complete variable domain is EAGVTQFPSHSVIEKGQTVTLRCDPISGHDNLYWYRRVMGKEIKFLLHFVKESKQDESGMPNNRFLAERTGGTYSTLKVQPAELEDSGVYFCASSHLDRVHNEQFFGPGTRLTVL.

This clonotype was seen only a few times. The CDR3: CASSSKLDRGYEQYF. The CDR3 DNA is TGTGCCAGCAGCTCGAAACTAGACAGGGGATACGAGCAGTACTTC. The chain is built from TRBV7-6 and TRBJ2-7; 8 nucleotides line up with TRBD1. With 4 bases clipped from V and 4 bases from J, the junction kept 9 bases outside the gene matches. CDR3 length equals 15 residues. The V gene's germline CDR1 is SGHVS and CDR2 FNYEAQ.

The genes are TRBV28 and TRBJ2-1, with TRBD1 identical over 8 bases. The trim removed 2 bases at V and 10 bases at J, leaving 10 bases unmatched. The germline V gene has CDR1 MDHEN and CDR2 SYDVKM. This CDR3 has 15 residues. This CDR3 is CASSLIRGPPYEQFF. CDR3 nucleotides: TGTGCCAGCAGTTTAATCAGGGGGCCCCCTTACGAGCAGTTCTTC.

This rearrangement joins TRBV20-1 to TRBJ2-7, with 9 bases aligning to TRBD2. J lost 3 bases, V lost 1 base, and 7 bases had no gene match. Germline V gene data show CDR1 as DFQATT and CDR2 as SNEGSKA (reference sequence). This CDR3 comprises 15 residues. This chain's CDR3 is CSARVVSGSLYEQYF. CDR3 nucleotides: TGCAGTGCTAGAGTGGTTAGCGGGAGCCTCTACGAGCAGTACTTC.

V is TRBV7-9 and J is TRBJ1-1; the D is unclear. V was clipped by 1 base and J by 1 base, with 16 bases between them. The germline CDR1 and CDR2 sequences are SEHNR and FQNEAQ (reference sequence). The length of the CDR3 is 17 residues. In DNA form, the CDR3 reads TGTGCCAGCAGCTTAGGATCAATTAGGGAGAAGAACACTGAAGCTTTCTTT. Residues: CASSLGSIREKNTEAFF.

The chain carries TRBV6-6 and TRBJ2-1; D unclear. The J call is uncertain, as TRBJ2-7 better fits the DNA end. This CDR3 region has 13 residues. In germline, CDR1 is MNHNY, CDR2 SVGAGI (reference sequence). The CDR3 spells CASRSTTSYEQYF. The CDR3 DNA sequence: TGTGCCAGCCGGTCGACAACGAGCTACGAGCAGTACTTC.

This clonotype was recorded a few times. V usage is TRBV20-1 and J usage is TRBJ2-1; 14 bases are a match to TRBD2. This CDR3 is 17 amino acids long. From germline, CDR1 is DFQATT and CDR2 SNEGSKA (reference sequence). DNA of the CDR3: TGCAGCGCCCATTCCGTGACTAGCGGGGGGGGGAACAATGAGCAGTTCTTC. Translating gives CSAHSVTSGGGNNEQFF.

Comment on this clonotype: This clone may be a read error of a much larger clone one base away. The J gene is TRBJ2-7, the V gene TRBV11-2; tentative D call: TRBD2 (7 bases). From germline, CDR1 is SGHAT and CDR2 FQNNGV. The CDR3 is 15 residues long. CDR3: CASNLWGGNSYEQYF. CDR3 bases: TGTGCCAGCAACTTATGGGGGGGCAACTCCTACGAGCAGTACTTC.

V gene TRBV19 combines with J gene TRBJ2-7, with no clear D. The germline V gene has CDR1 LNHDA and CDR2 SQIVND (reference sequence). The CDR3 covers 13 residues. V lost 2 bases and J 7 bases, leaving 12 bases between the germline ends. The CDR3 region is CASSITGRNEQYF. CDR3 DNA sequence: TGTGCCAGTAGTATAACCGGGCGGAATGAGCAGTACTTC.

J is TRBJ2-4 and V is TRBV14; 9 nucleotides align to TRBD1. The better agreement between TRBJ2-7 and the DNA end casts doubt on the J call. The CDR3 is 20 amino acids. Germline V lookup: CDR1 SGHDN, CDR2 FVKESK. CDR3 in amino acids: CASSQETTLDRGLIPYEQYF. The CDR3 nucleotides are TGTGCCAGCAGCCAAGAGACGACCCTGGACAGGGGACTAATCCCCTACGAGCAGTACTTC.

V and J are TRBV29-1 and TRBJ2-3; TRBD1 might be the D (6 bases). There are 13 residues in the CDR3. CDR1 is SQVTM and CDR2 is ANQGSEA in the germline V gene. V was clipped by 4 bases and J by 1 base, with 9 bases between them. CDR3 region: CSVGSGGTDTQYF. DNA of the CDR3: TGCAGCGTTGGGTCAGGGGGCACAGATACGCAGTATTTT.

This chain links TRBV4-1 with TRBJ2-1, with unresolved D. Germline V CDR1 and CDR2: MGHRA, YSYEKL. V lost 4 bases, J lost 6 bases, and 16 bases lay in between. The CDR3 contains 15 residues. The CDR3 spells CASSPPGRSGNEQFF. CDR3 DNA: TGCGCCAGCAGCCCCCCCGGTAGGTCGGGCAATGAGCAGTTCTTC.

V is TRBV20-1 and J is TRBJ1-2; D is unresolved. V lost 1 base and J lost 1, with 4 bases in between. The germline CDR1 and CDR2 sequences are DFQATT and SNEGSKA (reference sequence). The CDR3 spans 12 residues. CDR3 sequence (DNA): TGCAGTGCTAGAGTGCTTAACTATGGCTACACCTTC. Translation: CSARVLNYGYTF.

With respect to this clonotype: A much larger clone lies a single base off, so this may be a read error. The J gene is TRBJ2-5, the V gene TRBV29-1; tentatively, D is TRBD1 (5 bases). The tail of the sequence fits TRBJ2-7 better, so the J call may be wrong. CDR1 SQVTM and CDR2 ANQGSEA come from the germline V gene. The length of the CDR3 is 15 residues. The CDR3 DNA is TGCAGCGTTGAAGCCCCCCGGACAAGGTCCTACGAGCAGTACTTC. It codes for CSVEAPRTRSYEQYF.

The rearrangement joins TRBV7-2 to TRBJ2-7; no clear D gene. The CDR3 runs to 11 residues. Germline lookup yields CDR1 SGHTA and CDR2 FQGNSA. The V end was cut by 5 bases, the J end by 9 bases, with 11 bases between. CDR3 residues: CASSPVRWQYF. The CDR3 region has the DNA TGTGCCAGCAGCCCCGTACGATGGCAGTACTTC. Full variable domain (remainder filled in from reference TRBV7-2 and TRBJ2-7): GAGVSQSPSNKVTEKGKDVELRCDPISGHTALYWYRQSLGQGLEFLIYFQGNSAPDKSGLPSDRFSAERTGGSVSTLTIQRTQQEDSAVYLCASSPVRWQYFGPGTRLTVT.

The J gene is TRBJ2-3, the V gene TRBV4-2, with D unresolved. This CDR3 has 13 amino acids. Per germline, CDR1 LGHNA and CDR2 YNFKEQ. Trimming removed 0 bases from V and 4 bases from J, with 5 bases in between. As DNA, the CDR3 is TGTGCCAGCAGCCAAGAAACAGCAGATACGCAGTATTTT. This gives the protein CASSQETADTQYF.

This chain links TRBV5-1 with TRBJ2-1; D might be TRBD1 or TRBD2, each matching 6 bases. The CDR3 has 17 amino acids. CDR1 is SGHRS, CDR2 YFSETQ, per germline. The germline V and J ends were trimmed by 4 bases and 0 bases, with 17 bases remaining between them. The CDR3 bases are TGCGCCAGCAGCGGGGGCTTAGCGGACTCCTCCTACAATGAGCAGTTCTTC. Amino acids: CASSGGLADSSYNEQFF.

This chain joins TRBV10-3 and TRBJ2-3; 7 nucleotides agree with TRBD2. The CDR3 extends over 17 amino acids. Germline V gene lookup returns CDR1 ENHRY and CDR2 SYGVKD. The V and J ends lost 3 bases and 0 bases, in that order; junction bases with no gene match: 9. The CDR3 loop is CAISEAGRPSSTDTQYF. CDR3 in DNA: TGTGCCATCAGTGAAGCGGGGCGACCTTCTAGCACAGATACGCAGTATTTT.